The clone carrying this T cell receptor (beta chain) has more than one count but fewer than ten. Each CDR3 protein is one row after TCRdb ran MiXCR on the reads. The sample records 400,000 or so distinct CDR3 sequences, roughly 20% being singletons. The data were taken from a study of T cell repertoires in cytomegalovirus infection. Per the germline V gene, CDR1 is SNHLY and CDR2 is FYNNEI. Trimming stripped 4 bases from V and 2 bases from J, with 11 bases between. The CDR3 length is 14 residues. V gene TRBV2 combines with J gene TRBJ1-1; a possible D gene is TRBD1 (5 bases). The TCR was taken from a human donor in good health (CMV status not recorded). Some clones in this sample may be carry-over from other donors' samples. The specimen was PBMCs. Here the CDR3 reads CASSVNRRNTEAFF. The CDR3 nucleotides are TGTGCCAGCAGTGTGAACAGGCGTAACACTGAAGCTTTCTTT. The whole variable domain, filled in from reference TRBV2 and TRBJ1-1, reads EPEVTQTPSHQVTQMGQEVILRCVPISNHLYFYWYRQILGQKVEFLVSFYNNEISEKSEIFDDQFSVERPDGSNFTLKIRSTKLEDSAMYFCASSVNRRNTEAFFGQGTRLTVV.